This T cell receptor beta chain derives from a study of cytomegalovirus exposure and HLA in healthy donors. About the study: An earlier analysis found some 120 million unique TCR beta sequences from about 190 million T cells. The Caucasian-associated ancestry cluster held roughly 81% of under 450 genotyped donors.

V was cut by 0 bases and J by 4 bases, with 22 bases left in between. The germline V gene has CDR1 SGHDT and CDR2 YYEEEE. This CDR3 contains 18 residues. PCR amplification relied on 60 Vbeta primers (plus 13 Jbeta primers). Measured with immunoSEQ multiplex PCR; TCRdb has only the in-frame clones, and not every one. This repertoire shows more than 85,000 clones, 79% found once; its top ten account for under 4%. The origin of this receptor is a male donor in good health and CMV-seropositive. The chain couples TRBV5-6 to TRBJ1-2; tentatively, D is TRBD1 (6 bases). What was sequenced was PBMCs. The CDR3 DNA sequence: TGTGCCAGCAGCTTGGGAGGCCAGGGGAGGATAGCGGGCTATGGCTACACCTTC. Amino acids: CASSLGGQGRIAGYGYTF.